This TCR beta chain was retrieved from a study of cytomegalovirus exposure and HLA in healthy donors. There are 13 residues in the CDR3. Germline CDR1 reads SQVTM; CDR2 reads ANQGSEA. With 3 bases removed from V and 5 bases from J, the gap between germline ends came to 11 bases. The study, taken as a whole, reports: Accurate predictions that matched the HLA-A and HLA-B alleles of most subjects were reportedly made from TCR beta sequences. TRBV6-2, TRBV6-3 and some other V segments were excluded as indistinguishable. Later analysis suggested most CMV-associated TCR beta chains were HLA-restricted. Among TCR beta chains of equal frequency, HLA-associated ones were more clonally expanded in a later analysis.

About this clone itself: The antigen remains unidentified.

The PCR had 60 Vbeta and 13 Jbeta primers. Profiled with immunoSEQ multiplex PCR; TCRdb holds only in-frame clones, not every one. The sample has 100,000 or so clones; roughly 13% are singletons. The genes are TRBV29-1 and TRBJ1-5; D may be TRBD1 (5 bases). The origin of this receptor is a man in his forties or fifties in good health and CMV-seropositive. The sequenced material came from PBMCs. CDR3 coding DNA: TGCAGCGTTGAGGCAGGGTTCGATCAGCCCCAGCATTTT. This gives the protein CSVEAGFDQPQHF.